Following are 10 T cell receptor beta chains from one sample sequenced in a study of cytomegalovirus exposure and HLA in healthy donors. The primer mix had 60 Vbeta and 13 Jbeta primers. TCRdb keeps only in-frame clones here, not all; method: immunoSEQ multiplex PCR. Of 110,000 to 150,000 clones in the sample, roughly 80% were seen once. Sequenced input: PBMCs. The origin of the receptors is a man in his forties in good health and CMV-seronegative.

The chain recombines TRBV27 with TRBJ1-2, with 9 nucleotides matching TRBD1. The CDR3 runs to 13 residues. CDR1 MNHEY and CDR2 SMNVEV come from the germline V gene (reference sequence). V shed 6 bases, J shed 2 bases, and the junction held 1 base outside the gene matches. The CDR3 here is CASSGTGNYGYTF. CDR3 nucleotides: TGTGCCAGCAGCGGGACAGGGAACTATGGCTACACCTTC.

CDR3 bases: TGTGCTAGTGGTTTCGGGAGCACAGATACGCAGTATTTT. Translated: CASGFGSTDTQYF. The gene calls are TRBV12-5 and TRBJ2-3; D uncertain. The CDR3 has 13 residues. Between the trimmed V and J ends, which lost 3 bases and 0 bases, there was a span of 4 bases. From germline, CDR1 is LGHNT and CDR2 FRNRAP. Full variable domain (missing parts from reference TRBV12-5 and TRBJ2-3): DARVTQTPRHKVTEMGQEVTMRCQPILGHNTVFWYRQTMMQGLELLAYFRNRAPLDDSGMPKDRFSAEMPDATLATLKIQPSEPRDSAVYFCASGFGSTDTQYFGPGTRLTVL.

The chain has TRBV6-6 and TRBJ1-5, with D perhaps matching TRBD1 (6 bases). The germline V gene has CDR1 MNHNY and CDR2 SVGAGI (reference sequence). The CDR3 length is 14 residues. V was trimmed by 6 bases and J by 4 bases, leaving 13 bases between them. This CDR3 is CASSKDRTNQPQHF. In nucleotides, the CDR3 is TGTGCCAGCAGCAAGGACAGAACTAATCAGCCCCAGCATTTT.

The chain is built from TRBV5-6 and TRBJ2-1; TRBD2 aligns across 15 bases. The trim removed 3 bases at V and 8 bases at J, leaving 9 bases unmatched. Germline V gene data show CDR1 as SGHDT and CDR2 as YYEEEE. The CDR3 is made up of 17 amino acids. This chain's CDR3 is CASSWGLAGGRGDEQFF. DNA for the CDR3: TGTGCCAGCAGCTGGGGACTAGCGGGAGGCCGGGGCGATGAGCAGTTCTTC.

This chain uses TRBV28 with TRBJ1-2, with D unclear. CDR1 is MDHEN and CDR2 is SYDVKM in the germline V gene. The CDR3 loop spans 11 amino acids. Trimming took off 3 bases at V and 6 bases at J, with 5 bases between the two ends. The CDR3 spells CASSFTDGYTF. The CDR3 region has the DNA TGTGCCAGCAGTTTTACGGATGGCTACACCTTC.

This clone showed up just a few times. The chain employs TRBV10-2 and TRBJ2-1, with 9 bases that match TRBD2. CDR3 length: 13 residues. Germline CDR1 is WSHSY and CDR2 is SAAADI. With 5 bases clipped from V and 4 bases from J, the junction kept 0 bases outside the gene matches. The CDR3 bases are TGCGCCAGCAGTAGCGGGGGGTACAATGAGCAGTTCTTC. Encoded protein: CASSSGGYNEQFF.

About this clone itself: A read error may account for a junction end that differs from germline. This CDR3 is also generated by other DNA sequences in the sample. The V call is TRBV7-2, the J call TRBJ2-7; weak D call: TRBD2 (7 bases). This CDR3 has 17 amino acids. CDR1 is SGHTA, CDR2 FQGNSA, per germline. CDR3 nucleotides: TGTGCCAGTAGCTTAGTGCCCCGGGGGGCTGCGTCCGACGAGCAGTACTTC. This codes for CASSLVPRGAASDEQYF.

The rearrangement links TRBV9 to TRBJ2-5, with TRBD2 identical over 10 bases. The ends lost 3 bases at V and 4 bases at J; junction bases unmatched: 12. Per the germline V gene, CDR1 is SGDLS and CDR2 is YYNGEE. This CDR3 has 17 amino acids. CDR3 loop: CASSEPQTSGFAETQYF. As DNA, the CDR3 is TGTGCCAGCAGCGAACCTCAGACTAGCGGGTTTGCAGAGACCCAGTACTTC.

This chain uses TRBV11-3 with TRBJ2-5; tentative D call: TRBD1 (6 bases). Trimming left V 5 bases short and J 5 bases short, with 12 bases between. The CDR3 sequence is 13 residues long. The germline V gene encodes CDR1 SGHNT and CDR2 YENEEA. The CDR3: CASSPSGDETQYF. The CDR3 DNA sequence: TGTGCCAGCAGCCCCTCAGGGGACGAGACCCAGTACTTC.

CDR3 coding DNA: TGCGCCAGCAGCCAACAGACACGTAATAATTCACCCCTCCACTTT. It translates to CASSQQTRNNSPLHF. The chain joins TRBV4-3 to TRBJ1-6; D gene ambiguous. Germline assignment: CDR1 LGHNA and CDR2 YSLEER. Trimming removed 2 bases from V and 5 bases from J, with 10 bases in between. This CDR3 has 15 residues.